Following are 14 T cell receptor beta chains from one sample sequenced in a study of type 1 regulatory T cells. From the reads, TCRdb called clonotypes with MiXCR, one entry per CDR3 protein. The data contain tens of thousands of distinct CDR3 sequences, roughly an eighth of them singletons. No antigen has been identified for these receptors. The sequencing sample was made of cultured non-Tr1 T cells, either the whole culture or a sorted T cell fraction (not recorded which). The receptors come from a human donor in good health.

This clonotype has just a few counts. V gene TRBV18 combines with J gene TRBJ2-7; 11 positions agree with TRBD1. V lost 6 bases to trimming and J lost 7 bases; unmatched junction nucleotides: 2. The CDR3 has 12 residues. Germline CDR1 reads KGHSH; CDR2 reads LQKENI. The CDR3 reads CASSDRGPEQYF. CDR3 DNA sequence: TGTGCCAGCTCGGACAGGGGGCCAGAGCAGTACTTC.

This clonotype turned up a few times. The chain joins TRBV20-1 to TRBJ1-6, with D possibly being TRBD1 (5 bases). Between the trimmed V and J ends, which lost 3 bases and 1 base, there was a span of 13 bases. The CDR3 sequence is 16 residues long. Germline V gene data show CDR1 as DFQATT and CDR2 as SNEGSKA (reference sequence). In DNA, the CDR3 is TGCAGTGCTAGGCGGGGCATGTGGTCCTATAATTCACCCCTCCACTTT. The encoded protein is CSARRGMWSYNSPLHF.

J is TRBJ2-6 and V is TRBV20-1; D is possibly TRBD1 (5 bases). V gave up 0 bases and J gave up 0 bases, with 12 bases separating them. The germline V gene encodes CDR1 DFQATT and CDR2 SNEGSKA (reference sequence). The CDR3 covers 17 residues. The CDR3 coding sequence is TGCAGTGCTAGAGATAGGAGCAGGGTCTCTGGGGCCAACGTCCTGACTTTC. It translates to CSARDRSRVSGANVLTF.

This chain links TRBV12-3 or TRBV12-4 with TRBJ1-4; no firm D call. This CDR3 is built from 12 residues. Trimming pared 8 bases from V and 8 bases from J, leaving 12 bases between. In nucleotides, the CDR3 is TGTGCCAGCTTAGACCTGGGAGAAAAACTGTTTTTT. Amino acid sequence: CASLDLGEKLFF.

This clonotype was observed a few times. This chain connects TRBV4-2 to TRBJ2-1, with D unresolved. The germline gives CDR1 LGHNA, CDR2 YNFKEQ. The CDR3 length is 15 residues. The ends were cut back, 0 bases at V and 4 bases at J, with 10 bases in the middle. CDR3 in amino acids: CASSQEEARYNEQFF. CDR3 nucleotide sequence: TGTGCCAGCAGCCAAGAAGAGGCTAGATACAATGAGCAGTTCTTC.

This clonotype showed up many times. This chain joins TRBV5-4 and TRBJ1-6; 7 bases are shared with TRBD1. The germline V gene encodes CDR1 SGHNT and CDR2 YYREEE (reference sequence). With 3 bases clipped from V and 9 bases from J, the junction kept 12 bases outside the gene matches. The CDR3 is made up of 16 amino acids. The CDR3 is CASSSPRQGVLSPLHF. DNA of the CDR3: TGTGCCAGCAGCTCGCCTCGCCAGGGGGTTCTTTCACCCCTCCACTTT. The whole variable domain, filled in from reference TRBV5-4 and TRBJ1-6, reads ETGVTQSPTHLIKTRGQQVTLRCSSQSGHNTVSWYQQALGQGPQFIFQYYREEENGRGNFPPRFSGLQFPNYSSELNVNALELDDSALYLCASSSPRQGVLSPLHFGNGTRLTVT.

This clonotype was found a few times. The CDR3 DNA sequence: TGTGCCAGCACCTCCGGTGGGGATTTTACCGAGCAGTACTTC. Amino acids: CASTSGGDFTEQYF. This sequence joins TRBV5-4 and TRBJ2-7; D remains ambiguous. The CDR3 is 14 amino acids. CDR1 SGHNT and CDR2 YYREEE come from the germline V gene (reference sequence). V gave up 6 bases and J gave up 6 bases, with 19 bases separating them. The full variable domain, in which reference TRBV5-4 and TRBJ2-7 provide the parts outside the CDR3, is ETGVTQSPTHLIKTRGQQVTLRCSSQSGHNTVSWYQQALGQGPQFIFQYYREEENGRGNFPPRFSGLQFPNYSSELNVNALELDDSALYLCASTSGGDFTEQYFGPGTRLTVT.

Ten or more counts support this clonotype. The chain employs TRBV2 and TRBJ1-5; 10 nucleotides line up with TRBD1. The CDR3 length is 14 residues. Unmatched junction bases numbered 1, after V lost 1 base and J lost 7 bases. CDR1 SNHLY and CDR2 FYNNEI come from the germline V gene. The CDR3 protein is CASSEGTGGQPQHF. The CDR3 DNA reads as TGTGCCAGCAGTGAAGGGACAGGGGGACAGCCCCAGCATTTT.

This clonotype was observed many times. The chain couples TRBV7-8 to TRBJ2-7, with 7 bases lining up with TRBD1. The CDR3 has 17 amino acids. The V gene's germline CDR1 is SGHVS and CDR2 FQNEAQ. Losses at the gene ends were 4 bases for V and 4 bases for J; bases not matched to a gene: 16. CDR3 in DNA: TGTGCCAGCAGCTCCCACAGGGGCCCCTCCCCCCAATACGAGCAGTACTTC. It yields the protein CASSSHRGPSPQYEQYF.

This clonotype has ten or more counts. The chain combines TRBV20-1 with TRBJ2-7, with 14 bases lining up with TRBD2. Germline V gene data show CDR1 as DFQATT and CDR2 as SNEGSKA (reference sequence). After removal of 2 bases from V and 7 bases from J, the junction contained 4 bases not matched to a gene. The CDR3 runs to 14 residues. CDR3 coding DNA: TGCAGTGCTAGAAGACGACTAGCGGGAGGGGAGCAGTACTTC. Translating it yields CSARRRLAGGEQYF.

V and J are TRBV20-1 and TRBJ2-7, with 10 bases identical to TRBD2. CDR1 DFQATT and CDR2 SNEGSKA come from the germline V gene (reference sequence). Losses at the gene ends were 2 bases for V and 6 bases for J; bases not matched to a gene: 7. This CDR3 is 14 amino acids long. The CDR3 bases are TGCAGTGCTAGAAGAGCGGGAGGGCCAGTCGAGCAGTACTTC. Translated, it gives CSARRAGGPVEQYF.

There are many counts of this clonotype. At one end, the junction sequence differs from germline, possibly due to a read error. The J gene is TRBJ2-1, the V gene TRBV20-1; a possible D gene is TRBD2 (5 bases). This CDR3 spans 14 amino acids. Germline V CDR1 and CDR2: DFQATT, SNEGSKA (reference sequence). The CDR3 sequence is CSARDQWRYSEQFF. CDR3 DNA sequence: TGCAGTGCTAGAGATCAATGGAGGTACAGTGAGCAGTTCTTC.

This clonotype has more than one count but fewer than ten. This sequence joins TRBV5-1 and TRBJ1-2, with D tentatively TRBD1 (5 bases). The CDR3 has 15 amino acids. Trimming stripped 0 bases from V and 2 bases from J, with 11 bases between. Germline V gives CDR1 SGHRS, CDR2 YFSETQ. The CDR3 DNA reads TGCGCCAGCAGCTTGGGCGGGACCGGGAACTATGGCTACACCTTC. The encoded protein is CASSLGGTGNYGYTF. Full variable domain (missing parts from reference TRBV5-1 and TRBJ1-2): KAGVTQTPRYLIKTRGQQVTLSCSPISGHRSVSWYQQTPGQGLQFLFEYFSETQRNKGNFPGRFSGRQFSNSRSEMNVSTLELGDSALYLCASSLGGTGNYGYTFGSGTRLTVV.

This clonotype was counted ten times or more. This chain uses TRBV28 with TRBJ1-5; D possibly corresponds to TRBD1 (5 bases). The CDR3 totals 12 residues. Germline V lookup: CDR1 MDHEN, CDR2 SYDVKM. V was trimmed by 6 bases and J by 4 bases, leaving 7 bases between them. CDR3 sequence reads: CASRGANQPQHF. In DNA, the CDR3 is TGTGCCAGCAGAGGGGCGAATCAGCCCCAGCATTTT.